There are a few counts of the clone carrying this T cell receptor beta chain. Clones were read by immunoSEQ multiplex PCR, and TCRdb kept only the in-frame ones, dropping some. The table records some 30,000 clones, around 85% of them present only once. The data originate from a study of radiation and T cells in renal cell carcinoma. The sample's time point: blood 4 weeks post-SBRT, at nephrectomy. Treatment noted: 15 Gy SBRT to primary tumor, nephrectomy 4 weeks later. The CDR3 extends over 13 amino acids. With 3 bases removed from V and 7 bases from J, the gap between germline ends came to 10 bases. Source: blood, taken from a patient whose treatment included radiotherapy and nephrectomy. The sequence came from a man in his 60s with renal cell carcinoma. The J gene is TRBJ1-5, the V gene TRBV23-1; no reliable D call. TRBV23-1 is assigned to the ORF class and has an uncertain function. This CDR3 reads CASSQLRLQPQHF. CDR3 nucleotides: TGCGCCAGCAGTCAGTTACGACTCCAGCCCCAGCATTTT.